This TCR beta chain is from a study of T cell responses to AZD1222 COVID-19 vaccine. Findings of the study overall: CD4 TCRs associated with vaccination spanned spike, dominating at 160-218 and 743-854. Among AZD1222 vaccinees, only five or six were seropositive at baseline. Unmutated regions of variants are reportedly targeted by nearly half of spike-specific TCRs. Sampled repertoires all dated from after the peak T cell response.

Clones were read by immunoSEQ multiplex PCR, and TCRdb kept only the in-frame ones, dropping some. The sample lists approximately 130,000 clones, about nine tenths occurring once. Note on this clone: As yet, its antigen is unknown.

The germline V gene has CDR1 SEHNR and CDR2 FQNEAQ (reference sequence). Trimming removed 5 bases from V and 3 bases from J; junction bases left unmatched: 3. CDR3 length: 13 amino acids. The sample consisted of peripheral blood, taken on day 0 of AZD1222 vaccination. This chain joins TRBV7-9 and TRBJ2-7; 8 bases line up with TRBD1. This clonotype was obtained from an adult in good health. The CDR3 is CASSQGAFYEQYF. The CDR3 DNA follows: TGTGCCAGCAGCCAGGGGGCTTTCTACGAGCAGTACTTC.